What follows is one T cell receptor beta chain and its context. The record originates from a study of blood T cell repertoires in COVID-19. Authors' processing steps: Estimation of nucleated cell counts was performed using reference gene primer amplification. TCRdb's table, derived via immunoSEQ multiplex PCR, lists solely in-frame clones and lacks some. V, J and clone size are those of that table, while D and trimming were read from the DNA. The repertoire consists of 300,000 to 350,000 clones, with about 90% occurring once and the leading ten covering 2.5% to 4%. The sequencing input was peripheral blood. The sequence was collected from a woman aged 18-30 years who had recovered from COVID-19.

The CDR3, as DNA: TGCGCCAGCAGCCAAGTAGGATCGAGGTCTGAGACCCAGTACTTC. It yields the protein CASSQVGSRSETQYF. The rearrangement links TRBV4-3 to TRBJ2-5, with unresolved D. The CDR3 extends over 15 amino acids. Germline lookup yields CDR1 LGHNA and CDR2 YSLEER. Trimming pared 1 base from V and 5 bases from J, leaving 14 bases between.